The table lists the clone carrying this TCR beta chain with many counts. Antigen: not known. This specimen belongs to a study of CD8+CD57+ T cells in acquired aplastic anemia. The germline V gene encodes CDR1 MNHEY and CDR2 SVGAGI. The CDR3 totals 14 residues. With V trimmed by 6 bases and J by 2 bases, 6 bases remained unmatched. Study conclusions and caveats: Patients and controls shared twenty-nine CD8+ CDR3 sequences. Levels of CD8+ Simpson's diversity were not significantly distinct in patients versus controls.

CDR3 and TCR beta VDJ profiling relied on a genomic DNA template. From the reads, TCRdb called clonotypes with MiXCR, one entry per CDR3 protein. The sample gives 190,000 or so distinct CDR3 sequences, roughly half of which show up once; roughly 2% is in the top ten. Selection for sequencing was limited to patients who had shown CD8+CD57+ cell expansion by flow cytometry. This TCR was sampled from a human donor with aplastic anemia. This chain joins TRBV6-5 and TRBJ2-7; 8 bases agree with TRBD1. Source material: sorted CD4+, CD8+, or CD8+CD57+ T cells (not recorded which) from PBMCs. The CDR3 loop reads CASRRQGRPYEQYF. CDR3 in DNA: TGTGCCAGCAGGAGACAGGGGAGACCCTACGAGCAGTACTTC.